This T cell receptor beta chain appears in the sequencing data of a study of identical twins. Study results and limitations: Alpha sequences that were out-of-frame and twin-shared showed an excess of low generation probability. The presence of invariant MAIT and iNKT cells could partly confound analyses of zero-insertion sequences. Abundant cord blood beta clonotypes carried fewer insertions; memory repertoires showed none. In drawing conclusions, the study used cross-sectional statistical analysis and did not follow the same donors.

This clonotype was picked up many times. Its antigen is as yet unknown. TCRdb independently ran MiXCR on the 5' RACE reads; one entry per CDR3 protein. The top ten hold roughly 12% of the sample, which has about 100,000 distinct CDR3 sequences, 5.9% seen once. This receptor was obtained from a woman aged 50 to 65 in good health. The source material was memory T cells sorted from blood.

This CDR3 is CASSHLTDKGTVVYEQFF. In nucleotides, the CDR3 is TGTGCCAGCAGCCACCTAACGGACAAGGGGACAGTGGTCTATGAGCAGTTCTTC. The chain uses TRBV3-1 and TRBJ2-1; TRBD1 agrees at 7 bases. CDR1 is LGHDT, CDR2 YNNKEL, per germline (reference sequence). CDR3 length: 18 residues. V dropped 3 bases and J dropped 8; count of bases not matched to a gene: 19.